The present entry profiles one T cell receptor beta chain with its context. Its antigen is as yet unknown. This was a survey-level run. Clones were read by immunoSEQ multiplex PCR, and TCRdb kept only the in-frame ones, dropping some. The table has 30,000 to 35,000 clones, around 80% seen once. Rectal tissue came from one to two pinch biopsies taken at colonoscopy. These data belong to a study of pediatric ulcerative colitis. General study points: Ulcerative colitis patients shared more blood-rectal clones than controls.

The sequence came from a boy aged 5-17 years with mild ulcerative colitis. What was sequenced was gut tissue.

The CDR3 region is CASSLGGTTYF. The CDR3 DNA follows: TGTGCCAGCAGCTTAGGTGGGACTACTTACTTC. V and J are TRBV11-2 and TRBJ2-7, with 7 bases matching TRBD2. The CDR3 length is 11 residues. The germline CDR1 and CDR2 sequences are SGHAT and FQNNGV. The V gene end was trimmed by 1 base and the J gene end by 13 bases; junction bases not matched to a gene: 4. The variable domain in full, with the rest retrieved from reference TRBV11-2 and TRBJ2-7, is EAGVAQSPRYKIIEKRQSVAFWCNPISGHATLYWYQQILGQGPKLLIQFQNNGVVDDSQLPKDRFSAERLKGVDSTLKIQPAKLEDSAVYLCASSLGGTTYFGPGTRLTVT.